Sequencing of this T cell receptor (beta chain) was carried out in a study of blood T cell repertoires in COVID-19 (dated by TCRdb to the early 2020s). With regard to the full study: The collaborator samples originated in the United States, Italy and Spain and spanned the acute and convalescent phases of COVID-19. The prospective study material was composed of cDNA or gDNA derived from T cells, B-cell-depleted T cells, or PBMCs. Samples were obtained from the ongoing ImmuneRACE study (first 160 participants) and from approximately 1,200 subjects provided by 6 global collaborators. Where available, HLA class I and class II types were obtained from metadata supplied by the sample provider rather than from assay-based typing. Nearly every sample came with metadata listing a de-identified subject ID, COVID-19 status, age in years and sex. Subjects who had been exposed to COVID-19, were actively infected with it, or had recovered from it provided the deeply sampled blood TCRbeta repertoires that made up the dataset. The repertoires were released in a freely available public database meant as a resource for research on the immune response to SARS-CoV-2. What the research found in general, with its limitations: Clinical and demographic metadata were provided uncurated, with the amount varying by source and participant.

CDR1 and CDR2, per the germline V gene, are SGHAT and FQNNGV. The germline V and J ends show losses of 3 bases and 0 bases respectively, and no gene match explains 6 bases of the junction. From its cysteine to its phenylalanine, the CDR3 spans 16 amino acids. Only CDR3 DNA is held: 48 bases, read in frame from base 1. To note about this clone: Its antigen remains undetermined. Base quality data are lacking; no much larger clone is found one base away.

TCRbeta CDR3 regions were amplified from genomic DNA by means of the immunoSEQ Assay, a bias-controlled multiplex PCR. In the authors' own workflow: The number of nucleated cells in each sample was estimated from the amplification of reference gene primers within the assay. Sequence reads were collapsed and filtered to measure the absolute abundance of every unique TCRbeta CDR3 rearrangement. Productive Simpson clonality was computed per sample as the square root of Simpson's diversity index over productive rearrangements. Entries here come from immuneACCESS through TCRdb and include only in-frame sequences with V and J called. Some clones fail to appear in such tables; in the studies checked, an unresolved V gene covers under half of the shortfall, and the cause of the remainder is unknown. The DNA was the basis for D and trimming; V, J and clone size are from that table. The sample table holds some 340,000 clones, of which 85% to 95% were seen once. Clones ranked in the top ten supply approximately 4.1% of the sample.

In the prospective study, participants were roughly 18 to 89 years old, resided in about two dozen geographic areas of the United States, and were enrolled through a virtual design. To assign participants to cohorts, the prospective study relied on clinical history that participants themselves reported in a screening survey and a study questionnaire. Exposed participants were defined as having been in contact with someone with a PCR-confirmed or clinician-diagnosed COVID-19 case within 2 weeks of study entry. In the prospective study, whole blood, serum and a nasopharyngeal or oropharyngeal swab were collected from each participant by mobile phlebotomists. Prospective study participants could optionally give additional blood draws and questionnaires over an approximately 2-month period. Prospective study blood samples were shipped either frozen or at room temperature before DNA extraction.

Material: PBMCs or T cells enriched from blood (not recorded which). The V and J genes are TRBV11-2 and TRBJ2-5; TRBD2 matches 8 bases in the middle. The sequence derives from a woman aged 25-40 years who had been exposed to COVID-19. The CDR3 region: CASSFRPGLDQETQYF. Read as DNA, the sequence is TGTGCCAGCAGCTTCCGCCCGGGACTAGACCAAGAGACCCAGTACTTC.